This T cell receptor (beta chain) was documented in a study of Ad26.COV2.S vaccination and SARS-CoV-2 variants. Study-wide findings and caveats: The TCR-based breadth and depth measures might underestimate overall T cell responses.

Clones were sequenced by immunoSEQ multiplex PCR, and TCRdb holds only the in-frame ones, with some missing. Here the sample spans about 350,000 clones, about 91% being singletons. With regard to this clone: The antigen is unknown.

V lost 4 bases and J 6 bases, leaving 24 bases between the germline ends. CDR1 and CDR2 (germline): KGHSH, LQKENI. The CDR3 length is 18 residues. J is TRBJ1-4 and V is TRBV18; D not certain. The receptor's source is a human donor who had recovered from COVID-19. Sequencing was performed on peripheral blood, taken after recovery from COVID-19. For the CDR3, the DNA is TGTGCCAGCTCACTAACGTCATGGGTTCCTGCCCGGGATGAAAAACTGTTTTTT. Translating gives CASSLTSWVPARDEKLFF.